This TCR beta chain is from a study of T-cell reconstitution after alpha-beta-depleted transplantation in children. This clonotype was seen at least ten times. V lost 3 bases and J lost 0, with 18 bases in between. The CDR3 consists of 18 residues. Germline CDR1 is MNHEY and CDR2 is SMNVEV (reference sequence). A library of TCRbeta sequences, prepared with unique molecular identifiers, was generated. TCRdb ran MiXCR on the PCR reads and lists one entry per CDR3 protein. This sample carries around 250,000 distinct CDR3 sequences, 8.2% of them seen once, and the ten largest clones take approximately 6%.

The clonotype originates from a male patient between 10 and 17 years old who had a stem cell transplant for acute lymphoblastic leukemia, so the T cells may come from the graft donor. The chain links TRBV27 to TRBJ1-3, with D possibly matching TRBD1 (5 bases). The sample consisted of PBMCs, mostly from graft donor cells, taken 180 days after TCRalphabeta/CD19-depleted stem cell transplant. CDR3: CASSLISKGIHSGNTIYF. The CDR3 DNA reads as TGTGCCAGCAGTTTGATAAGCAAGGGGATCCACTCTGGAAACACCATATATTTT.